The rows below give T cell receptor beta chains drawn from one sample of a study of blood T cell repertoires in COVID-19. The repertoire was sequenced with immunoSEQ multiplex PCR; TCRdb's copy has only in-frame clones and lacks some. Altogether 100,000 to 130,000 clones are present, 70% to 85% being singletons, with the ten largest covering around 1.7%. Specimen: peripheral blood. Source of these receptors: a woman aged 40 to 49 with acute or convalescent COVID-19. Each CDR3 is given with its conserved first and last residue. Clone size is given for some rows only: seen once, a few or many times, or a class if the clone is expanded.

TRBJ2-1 | few | TRBV7-2 | CASSLGMRRNEQFF
TRBJ2-2 | NA | TRBV5-4 | CASSPRQDHTGELFF
TRBJ1-1 | few | TRBV27 | CASTATRTGGTEAFF
TRBJ2-7 | NA | TRBV19 | CASSIRTTSYEQYF
TRBJ2-1 | few | TRBV5-1 | CASSLQGNEQFF
TRBJ1-6 | once | TRBV2 | CASSESTAIPLHF
TRBJ2-6 | NA | TRBV19 | CAAGDRRSGANVLTF
TRBJ2-7 | NA | TRBV6-5 | CASSADSLYEQYF
TRBJ1-6 | NA | TRBV9 | CASSAGTGHGSPLHF
TRBJ1-5 | few | TRBV18 | CASSPDIGDQPQHF
TRBJ2-7 | few | TRBV5-6 | CASSLKGASYEQYF
TRBJ2-3 | NA | TRBV4-3 | CASSQEYGGADTQYF
TRBJ2-5 | NA | TRBV4-1 | CASSQDLTEETQYF
TRBJ2-3 | NA | TRBV2 | CASRQAGGDTQYF
TRBJ1-2 | many | TRBV10-3 | CAISDRDRGHYGYTF
TRBJ2-3 | NA | TRBV12-5 | CASGPGQGSTDTQYF
TRBJ2-1 | NA | TRBV3-1/TRBV3-2 | CASSSTGGLYNEQFF
TRBJ2-1 | many | TRBV19 | CATRPQGVNEQFF
TRBJ2-3 | NA | TRBV20-1 | CSASLGGRTDTQYF
TRBJ1-2 | NA | TRBV3-1/TRBV3-2 | CASSLGQGINSNGYTF
TRBJ2-7 | NA | TRBV30 | CAWNRKDRGLYEQYF
TRBJ2-1 | NA | TRBV7-3 | CASSLYSSSSYNEQFF
TRBJ1-4 | NA | TRBV19 | CASSVRGTNEKLFF
TRBJ1-5 | many | TRBV12-5 | CASGLGHAGNQPQHF
TRBJ1-1 | few | TRBV25-1 | CASSVDRINTEAFF
TRBJ2-1 | NA | TRBV10-1 | CASSDRDSRLNEQFF
TRBJ2-1 | NA | TRBV6-5 | CASSRRRDSYNEQFF
TRBJ1-6 | once | TRBV5-5 | CASSPNRQGNSPLHF
TRBJ1-2 | NA | TRBV10-3 | CAISYLTGWAYGYTF
TRBJ1-2 | once | TRBV6-6 | CASRTGSPNYGYTF
TRBJ2-5 | NA | TRBV5-8 | CASSLELGQETQYF
TRBJ1-6 | once | TRBV28 | CASSLRQLPLHF
TRBJ1-6 | NA | TRBV6-5 | CASRGAYSPLHF
TRBJ1-5 | NA | TRBV2 | CASSRDTNQPQHF
TRBJ1-2 | NA | TRBV27 | CASSHDRGNGYTF
TRBJ1-2 | NA | TRBV6-6 | CASSSTGGAGYTF
TRBJ2-1 | NA | TRBV2 | CASSLLFVWGGAVNEQFF
TRBJ2-3 | NA | TRBV28 | CASSFLGTQYF
TRBJ1-2 | NA | TRBV7-2 | CASSRDRGYGYTF
TRBJ1-4 | few | TRBV19 | CASSSPRGNNEKLFF
TRBJ2-2 | NA | TRBV2 | CASSHKSGGSTGELFF
TRBJ2-2 | few | TRBV24-1 | CATSDPPGTGNGAGELFF
TRBJ2-3 | NA | TRBV19 | CASTPKGTGGRDTQYF
TRBJ2-7 | few | TRBV6-2/TRBV6-3 | CASSLSGSYEQYF
TRBJ2-1 | NA | TRBV29-1 | CSVELDSNEQFF
TRBJ1-2 | NA | TRBV5-6 | CASIGRTPAYGYTF
TRBJ2-6 | NA | TRBV10-3 | CAISEGPPSGANVLTF
TRBJ1-6 | NA | TRBV9 | CASSAQVTSPLHF
TRBJ2-2 | NA | TRBV7-2 | CASSLGIGLKNTGELFF
TRBJ2-3 | NA | TRBV7-9 | CAITRDFGTDTQYF
TRBJ1-5 | NA | TRBV28 | CASSLSRGRGSNQPQHF
TRBJ2-1 | NA | TRBV6-5 | CASSYRGNEQFF